Listed below are T cell receptor beta chains from one sample, sequenced in a study of blood T cell repertoires in COVID-19. Using immunoSEQ multiplex PCR, the repertoire was profiled, and TCRdb retains in-frame clones only, with some absent. The data show around 140,000 clones, about 87% seen once. Specimen: peripheral blood. These receptors all come from a human donor in a cohort sampled during active COVID-19. Both conserved end residues are trimmed from each CDR3. Fields, in order: V gene, J gene, CDR3 protein.

V gene: TRBV27; J gene: TRBJ2-3; CDR3 protein: AIRDRLTDTQY
V gene: TRBV6-2/TRBV6-3; J gene: TRBJ2-5; CDR3 protein: ASSYSRAVQVETQY
V gene: TRBV9; J gene: TRBJ2-3; CDR3 protein: ASSPPRGAASTDTQY
V gene: TRBV29-1; J gene: TRBJ2-1; CDR3 protein: SVPSGGNEQF
V gene: TRBV3-1/TRBV3-2; J gene: TRBJ2-2; CDR3 protein: ASRSDGGSGELF
V gene: TRBV13; J gene: TRBJ1-3; CDR3 protein: ASSPTTGTDRNTIY
V gene: TRBV7-9; J gene: TRBJ2-2; CDR3 protein: ASSRAAGATTGELF
V gene: TRBV9; J gene: TRBJ2-5; CDR3 protein: ASSTRQGGQETQY
V gene: TRBV29-1; J gene: TRBJ1-4; CDR3 protein: SAKTGQGNEKLF
V gene: TRBV6-5; J gene: TRBJ1-5; CDR3 protein: ASSWDRGEPQH
V gene: TRBV7-2; J gene: TRBJ2-3; CDR3 protein: ASSAGDTQY
V gene: TRBV12-5; J gene: TRBJ2-1; CDR3 protein: ASGPRFSYNEQF
V gene: TRBV2; J gene: TRBJ2-7; CDR3 protein: ASMGAAEQY
V gene: TRBV10-1; J gene: TRBJ2-7; CDR3 protein: AHTSGEQY
V gene: TRBV30; J gene: TRBJ2-2; CDR3 protein: AWSVRAGTGELF
V gene: TRBV24-1; J gene: TRBJ2-5; CDR3 protein: ATSDPSGGGETQY
V gene: TRBV12-3/TRBV12-4; J gene: TRBJ1-1; CDR3 protein: ASSWTGGGEAF
V gene: TRBV10-3; J gene: TRBJ2-7; CDR3 protein: AISVAGGPSIYEQY
V gene: TRBV15; J gene: TRBJ2-1; CDR3 protein: ATSRERTSGYNEQF
V gene: TRBV27; J gene: TRBJ2-5; CDR3 protein: ASSLSWAQETQY
V gene: TRBV7-2; J gene: TRBJ2-4; CDR3 protein: ASSVQTGGRNIQY
V gene: TRBV2; J gene: TRBJ1-5; CDR3 protein: ASASGFVNQPQH
V gene: TRBV5-1; J gene: TRBJ1-1; CDR3 protein: ASSFGGNTEAF
V gene: TRBV19; J gene: TRBJ2-1; CDR3 protein: ASIRGSPYNEQF
V gene: TRBV10-3; J gene: TRBJ1-6; CDR3 protein: AISESRTYNSPLH
V gene: TRBV18; J gene: TRBJ1-3; CDR3 protein: ASSQTGDSGNTIY
V gene: TRBV19; J gene: TRBJ2-1; CDR3 protein: ASSMGRTSGRYEQF
V gene: TRBV19; J gene: TRBJ1-6; CDR3 protein: ASQGSRTDSPLH
V gene: TRBV3-1/TRBV3-2; J gene: TRBJ1-2; CDR3 protein: ASSLNRGGYT
V gene: TRBV19; J gene: TRBJ2-3; CDR3 protein: ASSREGTDTQY
V gene: TRBV19; J gene: TRBJ1-3; CDR3 protein: ASRGGTGRKLSGNTIY
V gene: TRBV21-1; J gene: TRBJ2-2; CDR3 protein: ASSKGVGGRPRGTGELF
V gene: TRBV4-2; J gene: TRBJ1-2; CDR3 protein: ATREDRANYGYT
V gene: TRBV5-6; J gene: TRBJ1-1; CDR3 protein: ASRSAGKVKIAEAF
V gene: TRBV3-1/TRBV3-2; J gene: TRBJ2-2; CDR3 protein: ASSPRLAGITGELF
V gene: TRBV7-2; J gene: TRBJ2-5; CDR3 protein: ASSYMGPQETQY
V gene: TRBV7-2; J gene: TRBJ1-4; CDR3 protein: ASSLPGTGGREKLF
V gene: TRBV30; J gene: TRBJ2-3; CDR3 protein: AWSVATDTQY
V gene: TRBV10-3; J gene: TRBJ1-3; CDR3 protein: AISESTAGQNPGSGNTIY
V gene: TRBV6-5; J gene: TRBJ2-3; CDR3 protein: ASSRGLAGSTQY
V gene: TRBV19; J gene: TRBJ2-5; CDR3 protein: ASRQQGAQETQY
V gene: TRBV14; J gene: TRBJ2-1; CDR3 protein: ASSQESGRGGRVF
V gene: TRBV19; J gene: TRBJ1-5; CDR3 protein: ASSGSLVQPQH
V gene: TRBV18; J gene: TRBJ2-7; CDR3 protein: ASSPRTGNYEQY
V gene: TRBV10-2; J gene: TRBJ1-3; CDR3 protein: ASRGGDYSGNTIY
V gene: TRBV29-1; J gene: TRBJ1-1; CDR3 protein: SVGGPVEAF
V gene: TRBV24-1; J gene: TRBJ2-5; CDR3 protein: ATSDPLADGPQETQY
V gene: TRBV7-2; J gene: TRBJ1-4; CDR3 protein: ASSSRGAGNRGGEKLF